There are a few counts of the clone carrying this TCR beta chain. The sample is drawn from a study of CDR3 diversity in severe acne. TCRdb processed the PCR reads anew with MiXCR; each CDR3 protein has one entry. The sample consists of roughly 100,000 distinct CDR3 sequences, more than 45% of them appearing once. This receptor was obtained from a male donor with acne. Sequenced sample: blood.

As DNA, the CDR3 is TGTGCCAGCAGCAGGGTAACAGATACGCAGTATTTT. This translates into CASSRVTDTQYF. The chain links TRBV6-5 to TRBJ2-3, with a possible D match to TRBD1 (5 bases). V shed 6 bases and J shed 3 bases, with 7 bases lying between them. Germline CDR1 reads MNHEY; CDR2 reads SVGAGI. CDR3 size: 12 residues.